Shown below are 20 T cell receptor beta chains from a single sample sequenced in a study of control samples from healthy donors and cancer patients. TCRdb keeps only in-frame clones here, not all; method: immunoSEQ multiplex PCR. Of 35,000 to 45,000 clones in the sample, less than 85% are singletons; the top ten hold around 50%. The sequenced sample was blood. The receptors were gathered from a man between 60 and 75 years old in good health.

This chain connects TRBV28 to TRBJ1-1; D gene ambiguous. V was cut by 7 bases and J by 4 bases, with 13 bases left in between. The CDR3 has 13 amino acids. The germline V gene encodes CDR1 MDHEN and CDR2 SYDVKM. The CDR3 coding sequence is TGTGCCAGCATCCTTCCCTGGGGCACTGAAGCTTTCTTT. This translates into CASILPWGTEAFF.

The rearrangement links TRBV30 to TRBJ1-2; TRBD1 matches at 7 bases. This CDR3 spans 17 amino acids. Germline CDR1 and CDR2: GTSNPN and SVGIG (reference sequence). Trimming cost V 0 bases and J 9 bases; bases outside gene matches: 19. Written as DNA, the CDR3 is TGTGCCTGGAGTGTCCCTCCCAGGCAGGGGGGCCGAGGGAGCTACACCTTC. Translated: CAWSVPPRQGGRGSYTF.

This chain uses TRBV15 with TRBJ2-5; D is uncertain. The V and J ends lost 0 bases and 4 bases respectively, with 9 bases between them. The length of the CDR3 is 14 residues. The V gene's germline CDR1 is LNHNV and CDR2 YYDKDF (reference sequence). The CDR3 reads CATSRDLARETQYF. The CDR3 DNA is TGTGCCACCAGCAGAGATCTCGCTAGAGAGACCCAGTACTTC.

This clone showed up just once. The chain couples TRBV5-1 to TRBJ2-1; no firm D call. Looked up from germline, CDR1 is SGHRS and CDR2 is YFSETQ. The CDR3 loop spans 14 amino acids. V lost 4 bases and J lost 9, with 17 bases in between. The CDR3 spells CASSIRSPGFEQFF. DNA for the CDR3: TGCGCCAGCAGCATACGATCGCCCGGGTTTGAGCAGTTCTTC. Looking up the rest from reference TRBV5-1 and TRBJ2-1 gives the full variable domain: KAGVTQTPRYLIKTRGQQVTLSCSPISGHRSVSWYQQTPGQGLQFLFEYFSETQRNKGNFPGRFSGRQFSNSRSEMNVSTLELGDSALYLCASSIRSPGFEQFFGPGTRLTVL.

The CDR3 DNA follows: TGTGCCAGCAGCGGTGACAGGGGCGGCTATGGCTACACCTTC. Translation gives CASSGDRGGYGYTF. This chain connects TRBV5-4 to TRBJ1-2; 8 nucleotides align to TRBD1. Germline CDR1 SGHNT, CDR2 YYREEE (reference sequence). The CDR3 extends over 14 amino acids. V trimming: 4 bases; J trimming: 4 bases; junction bases outside the gene matches: 6.

This clone appeared a single time. The chain combines TRBV24-1 with TRBJ1-1; D is undetermined. The germline gives CDR1 KGHDR, CDR2 SFDVKD. The V end was cut by 12 bases, the J end by 1 base, with 8 bases between. The CDR3 runs to 11 residues. The CDR3 here is CAPPTNTEAFF. The CDR3 DNA is TGTGCCCCCCCCACGAACACTGAAGCTTTCTTT.

This chain connects TRBV28 to TRBJ1-4; TRBD1 might be the D (5 bases). This CDR3 is 14 amino acids long. The germline CDR1 and CDR2 sequences are MDHEN and SYDVKM. Trimming removed 5 bases at V and 6 bases at J, with 13 bases between. Written as DNA, the CDR3 is TGTGCCAGCAGTACCGGGACCCAGGATGAAAAACTGTTTTTT. This translates into CASSTGTQDEKLFF.

The chain is built from TRBV3-1 (or the pseudogene TRBV3-2) and TRBJ1-5, with D perhaps TRBD1 (6 bases). CDR3 length equals 15 residues. Germline V gene lookup returns CDR1 LGHDT and CDR2 YNNKEL (reference sequence). Trimming left V 1 base short and J 4 bases short, with 11 bases between. CDR3 coding DNA: TGTGCCAGCAGCCAAGGGCAGGGGCTGAATCAGCCCCAGCATTTT. Its protein is CASSQGQGLNQPQHF.

The gene calls are TRBV19 and TRBJ1-6; 8 bases are a match to TRBD1. Germline trimming cut 3 bases from V and 10 bases from J; bases unmatched to any gene: 8. The CDR3 contains 15 residues. The germline CDR1 and CDR2 sequences are LNHDA and SQIVND (reference sequence). DNA for the CDR3: TGTGCCAGTAGTATCGCCTCAGGGGGCCGCTCACCCCTCCACTTT. Encoded protein: CASSIASGGRSPLHF. Using reference TRBV19 and TRBJ1-6 for the parts outside the CDR3, the full variable domain is DGGITQSPKYLFRKEGQNVTLSCEQNLNHDAMYWYRQDPGQGLRLIYYSQIVNDFQKGDIAEGYSVSREKKESFPLTVTSAQKNPTAFYLCASSIASGGRSPLHFGNGTRLTVT.

Regarding this clone: Other nucleotide sequences from this sample produce the same CDR3. The chain joins TRBV19 to TRBJ1-3; perhaps TRBD1 as D (6 bases). V was trimmed by 8 bases and J by 4 bases, leaving 12 bases between them. CDR3 length: 13 amino acids. Per germline, CDR1 LNHDA and CDR2 SQIVND (reference sequence). CDR3 nucleotide sequence: TGTGCCAGTTACAGGGACCCAGGAAACACCATATATTTT. As protein: CASYRDPGNTIYF.

The J gene is TRBJ2-2, the V gene TRBV5-5; 7 nucleotides match TRBD1. This CDR3 spans 17 amino acids. The junction had 12 bases not matched to a gene; V was cut back by 6 bases and J by 1 base. Germline V gene sequence: CDR1 SGHKS, CDR2 YYEKEE (reference sequence). CDR3 bases: TGTGCCAGCATGACAGGGACCTATCTACGGAACACCGGGGAGCTGTTTTTT. This gives the protein CASMTGTYLRNTGELFF.

The V and J genes are TRBV7-8 and TRBJ2-5, with TRBD2 identical over 10 bases. CDR1 SGHVS and CDR2 FQNEAQ come from the germline V gene. The CDR3 runs 17 residues. The junction had 13 bases not matched to a gene; V was cut back by 5 bases and J by 4 bases. The CDR3 nucleotides are TGTGCCAGCAGCAACCACAAGCGGGAGGGCCCGCGAGAGACCCAGTACTTC. It specifies CASSNHKREGPRETQYF.

This clone was detected only a few times. The chain joins TRBV7-2 to TRBJ2-7, with no clear D. V was cut by 5 bases and J by 4 bases, with 24 bases left in between. Germline CDR1 and CDR2: SGHTA and FQGNSA. The CDR3 totals 17 residues. CDR3 sequence reads: CASSTTRPGVSLYEQYF. CDR3 nucleotides: TGTGCCAGCAGCACTACCCGGCCCGGCGTCTCTCTTTACGAGCAGTACTTC.

In this sample, this clone is medium-sized. The DNA of the CDR3 is TGTGCCAGCAGTGTCCAAGCGGGGGACTACGAGCAGTACTTC. It is translated as CASSVQAGDYEQYF. The V call is TRBV2, the J call TRBJ2-7; 8 bases are shared with TRBD2. CDR3 length equals 14 residues. Losses at the gene ends were 4 bases for V and 3 bases for J; bases not matched to a gene: 5. The germline gives CDR1 SNHLY, CDR2 FYNNEI.

The rearrangement joins TRBV19 to TRBJ2-1, with 8 bases lining up with TRBD2. Germline V CDR1 and CDR2: LNHDA, SQIVND (reference sequence). With V trimmed by 2 bases and J by 7 bases, 22 bases remained unmatched. This CDR3 has 20 amino acids. The CDR3 loop is CASSIKKGDTGGPRRNEQFF. CDR3 coding DNA: TGTGCCAGTAGTATAAAGAAGGGGGACACGGGAGGGCCCCGTAGGAATGAGCAGTTCTTC.

V and J are TRBV19 and TRBJ2-3, with 7 positions matching TRBD1. This CDR3 region has 14 residues. V was clipped by 4 bases and J by 6 bases; unmatched bases: 7. Germline lookup yields CDR1 LNHDA and CDR2 SQIVND (reference sequence). Here the CDR3 reads CASSNRGSLDTQYF. DNA for the CDR3: TGTGCCAGTAGTAACAGGGGATCCTTGGATACGCAGTATTTT.

This clone was seen a single time. This rearrangement joins TRBV7-8 to TRBJ2-7, with 11 positions matching TRBD2. Germline CDR1 and CDR2: SGHVS and FQNEAQ. With 7 bases clipped from V and 5 bases from J, the junction kept 16 bases outside the gene matches. This CDR3 region has 17 residues. The CDR3 spells CASKSTAVAGGWDEQYF. The DNA for the CDR3 is TGTGCCAGCAAATCGACGGCGGTAGCGGGAGGGTGGGACGAGCAGTACTTC.

This clone came up once. The chain recombines TRBV7-2 with TRBJ1-3; perhaps TRBD1 as D (5 bases). Germline V lookup: CDR1 SGHTA, CDR2 FQGNSA. The V gene lost 5 bases and the J gene lost 0 bases, with 11 bases spanning the gap. This CDR3 is built from 15 residues. CDR3 in DNA: TGTGCCAGCAGCATTGACAGAAGCTCTGGAAACACCATATATTTT. Protein product: CASSIDRSSGNTIYF.

The rearrangement uses TRBV4-2 and TRBJ2-7, with D perhaps TRBD2 (6 bases). V was pared by 5 bases and J by 3 bases, with 11 bases between. The CDR3 contains 13 residues. Germline CDR1 reads LGHNA; CDR2 reads YNFKEQ. CDR3: CASSTGTYYEQYF. DNA of the CDR3: TGTGCCAGCAGCACCGGGACTTACTACGAGCAGTACTTC.

This chain uses TRBV13 with TRBJ2-7; D is undetermined. This CDR3 comprises 12 residues. Deletions cut 2 bases from V and 3 bases from J, with 5 bases between. Germline CDR1 reads PRHDT; CDR2 reads FYEKMQ (reference sequence). The CDR3 here is CASSLLDYEQYF. The CDR3, as DNA: TGTGCCAGCAGCTTATTGGACTACGAGCAGTACTTC.